One and the same sample provided the 27 T cell receptor beta chains below, sequenced in a study of T-cell reconstitution after alpha-beta-depleted transplantation in children. Library preparation (for TCRbeta) was performed with unique molecular identifiers. TCRdb called the PCR reads again in MiXCR, with one record for every CDR3 protein. This table has about 580,000 distinct CDR3 sequences, 23% appearing once. Sequencing used PBMCs, mostly from graft donor cells, obtained 360 days after TCRalphabeta/CD19-depleted stem cell transplant. These receptors all come from a boy in the first two years of life who had a stem cell transplant for acute myeloid leukemia, so the T cells may come from the graft donor.

In its sample, this clonotype was seen many times. The chain recombines TRBV20-1 with TRBJ1-6; TRBD1 is a possible D gene (5 bases). The V gene's germline CDR1 is DFQATT and CDR2 SNEGSKA (reference sequence). The V and J ends lost 0 bases and 13 bases respectively, with 13 bases between them. The CDR3 is made up of 13 amino acids. The DNA for the CDR3 is TGCAGTGCTAGAGATACCCAGGGCGTGCCCCTCCACTTT. Protein: CSARDTQGVPLHF.

This clonotype showed up many times. The chain recombines TRBV5-1 with TRBJ2-5, with D hard to call. In germline, CDR1 is SGHRS, CDR2 YFSETQ. Trimming removed 4 bases from V and 10 bases from J, with 20 bases in between. The CDR3 totals 14 residues. CDR3 bases: TGCGCCAGCAGCCCCGGTACGACGGCTAAAGACCAGTACTTC. Amino acid sequence: CASSPGTTAKDQYF.

This clonotype was observed many times. V gene TRBV20-1 combines with J gene TRBJ1-5; D not certain. This CDR3 is 13 amino acids long. The V end lost 5 bases, the J end lost 7 bases, and 15 bases lay between the germline ends. Germline CDR1 and CDR2: DFQATT and SNEGSKA (reference sequence). As DNA, the CDR3 is TGCAGTGCTGCCTTGTCGGGAAGCCAGCCCCAGCATTTT. It is translated as CSAALSGSQPQHF.

The CDR3 DNA follows: TGTGCCAGCAGCCATCCGCAACCTGGGGCCTACGAGCAGTACTTC. It encodes CASSHPQPGAYEQYF. The chain recombines TRBV14 with TRBJ2-7, with D uncertain. Trimming left V 3 bases short and J 2 bases short, with 14 bases between. Germline CDR1 reads SGHDN; CDR2 reads FVKESK. This CDR3 is built from 15 residues.

V gene TRBV20-1 combines with J gene TRBJ1-1; 11 nucleotides line up with TRBD1. In germline, CDR1 is DFQATT, CDR2 SNEGSKA (reference sequence). This CDR3 is built from 13 residues. V was clipped by 5 bases and J by 4 bases; unmatched bases: 3. CDR3 residues: CSAWTGGFTEAFF. CDR3 bases: TGCAGTGCTTGGACAGGGGGCTTCACTGAAGCTTTCTTT.

The chain couples TRBV20-1 to TRBJ1-2; TRBD1 might be the D (5 bases). The CDR3 contains 13 residues. Germline loops: CDR1 DFQATT, CDR2 SNEGSKA (reference sequence). The ends were cut back, 4 bases at V and 0 bases at J, with 9 bases in the middle. CDR3 nucleotide sequence: TGCAGTGCTAAACAGGCCTCTAACTATGGCTACACCTTC. It yields the protein CSAKQASNYGYTF.

Ten or more counts support this clonotype. This CDR3 reads CSARAWPVDRGVTDTQYF. In DNA, the CDR3 is TGCAGTGCTAGGGCCTGGCCCGTGGACAGGGGGGTCACAGATACGCAGTATTTT. V is TRBV20-1 and J is TRBJ2-3, with TRBD1 matching over 10 bases. The CDR3 totals 18 residues. CDR1 DFQATT and CDR2 SNEGSKA come from the germline V gene (reference sequence). Germline trimming cut 3 bases from V and 2 bases from J; bases unmatched to any gene: 14.

In this sample, this clonotype turned up many times. The chain joins TRBV20-1 to TRBJ2-1; 15 nucleotides align to TRBD2. There are 16 residues in the CDR3. Germline CDR1 DFQATT, CDR2 SNEGSKA (reference sequence). V shed 6 bases and J 7 bases; nucleotides not matched to a gene: 10. The DNA for the CDR3 is TGCAGTGCATCAGGACTAGCGGGGGGGCCGAGGAATGAGCAGTTCTTC. Its translation is CSASGLAGGPRNEQFF.

In DNA, the CDR3 is TGTGCCAGCAGCTCACCCGGGACAATTTTCGCGAACACCGGGGAGCTGTTTTTT. Translation gives CASSSPGTIFANTGELFF. This chain links TRBV11-1 with TRBJ2-2, with D maybe TRBD1 (6 bases). The V and J ends lost 4 bases and 0 bases respectively, with 18 bases between them. Germline CDR1 is SGHAT and CDR2 is FQDESV (reference sequence). This CDR3 is built from 18 residues.

This clonotype was detected many times. CDR3 loop: CATLERGDTEAFF. Here the CDR3 DNA reads TGTGCCACCCTGGAACGGGGGGACACTGAAGCTTTCTTT. The chain links TRBV24-1 to TRBJ1-1; maybe TRBD1 (5 bases). CDR1 and CDR2 (germline): KGHDR, SFDVKD. V lost 9 bases to trimming and J lost 3 bases, with 13 bases between them. This CDR3 has 13 residues.

This clonotype was seen once. The CDR3 spells CASRVVTGRTDTQYF. The DNA for the CDR3 is TGTGCCAGCAGGGTGGTGACAGGCCGCACAGATACGCAGTATTTT. J is TRBJ2-3 and V is TRBV6-1; TRBD1 might be the D (6 bases). Germline CDR1 MNHNS, CDR2 SASEGT. V lost 6 bases and J lost 1, with 14 bases in between. The CDR3 has 15 amino acids.

The V call is TRBV20-1, the J call TRBJ2-5; D might be TRBD2 (6 bases). This CDR3 contains 17 residues. Per germline, CDR1 DFQATT and CDR2 SNEGSKA (reference sequence). For the CDR3, the DNA is TGCTGCGCTAGAGGGTTGGGGCGGGGCCAGGTCCAAGAGACCCAGTACTTC. Its translation: CCARGLGRGQVQETQYF.

The rearrangement joins TRBV6-5 to TRBJ2-2; D might be TRBD1 or TRBD2, each matching 5 bases. The V gene's germline CDR1 is MNHEY and CDR2 SVGAGI. V lost 0 bases, J lost 11 bases, and 13 bases lay in between. The CDR3 totals 14 residues. The DNA of the CDR3 is TGTGCCAGCAGTTACTCGACCGAGGGGCTTGAGCTGTTTTTT. Its translation: CASSYSTEGLELFF.

This clonotype was seen at least ten times. The V call is TRBV5-1, the J call TRBJ2-3, with 7 positions matching TRBD1. Per the germline V gene, CDR1 is SGHRS and CDR2 is YFSETQ. The CDR3 consists of 16 residues. The ends lost 6 bases at V and 2 bases at J; junction bases unmatched: 12. CDR3 in DNA: TGCGCCAGCAATTCCCTCGGGACAGATACCACAGATACGCAGTATTTT. This translates into CASNSLGTDTTDTQYF.

This clonotype was picked up many times. This chain connects TRBV5-1 to TRBJ2-5; no firm D call. The V and J ends lost 0 bases and 1 base respectively, with 7 bases between them. CDR3 length equals 14 residues. Germline V gives CDR1 SGHRS, CDR2 YFSETQ. This CDR3 is CASSLGALQETQYF. The CDR3 DNA reads as TGCGCCAGCAGCTTGGGAGCCCTCCAAGAGACCCAGTACTTC. The full variable domain, in which reference TRBV5-1 and TRBJ2-5 provide the parts outside the CDR3, is KAGVTQTPRYLIKTRGQQVTLSCSPISGHRSVSWYQQTPGQGLQFLFEYFSETQRNKGNFPGRFSGRQFSNSRSEMNVSTLELGDSALYLCASSLGALQETQYFGPGTRLLVL.

This clonotype occurred many times. The chain links TRBV10-3 to TRBJ1-2; no definite D call. V dropped 4 bases and J dropped 0 bases, with 12 bases sitting between them. Germline V gene sequence: CDR1 ENHRY, CDR2 SYGVKD. The CDR3 totals 15 residues. The chain's CDR3 is CAISGEHKANYGYTF. CDR3 DNA: TGTGCCATCAGTGGCGAACACAAAGCTAACTATGGCTACACCTTC.

CDR3 sequence (DNA): TGCAGTGCTAGAACACGTACCTTCACAGATACGCAGTATTTT. Translating it yields CSARTRTFTDTQYF. The rearrangement links TRBV20-1 to TRBJ2-3; the D is unclear. The CDR3 consists of 14 residues. Trimming pared 2 bases from V and 2 bases from J, leaving 11 bases between. Germline loops: CDR1 DFQATT, CDR2 SNEGSKA (reference sequence).

V and J are TRBV11-2 and TRBJ2-3, with D hard to call. V lost 1 base to trimming and J lost 14 bases, with 16 bases between them. The CDR3 sequence is 13 residues long. Germline values: CDR1 SGHAT, CDR2 FQNNGV. DNA for the CDR3: TGTGCCAGCAGCTTAGGAGTCGATAACAGAGGGTATTTT. Translation gives CASSLGVDNRGYF. The variable domain in full, with the rest retrieved from reference TRBV11-2 and TRBJ2-3, is EAGVAQSPRYKIIEKRQSVAFWCNPISGHATLYWYQQILGQGPKLLIQFQNNGVVDDSQLPKDRFSAERLKGVDSTLKIQPAKLEDSAVYLCASSLGVDNRGYFGPGTRLTVL.

The chain recombines TRBV7-3 with TRBJ2-1; D is possibly TRBD1 (6 bases). The CDR3 runs 17 residues. The germline V gene encodes CDR1 SGHTA and CDR2 FQGTGA. The V end was cut by 6 bases, the J end by 1 base, with 19 bases between. In nucleotides, the CDR3 is TGTGCCAGCAGGGACCGAGGGGGATCCGCTTCCTACAATGAGCAGTTCTTC. This sequence encodes CASRDRGGSASYNEQFF.

Many counts were recorded for this clonotype. The chain is built from TRBV12-3 or TRBV12-4 and TRBJ1-2; 10 positions match TRBD1. J lost 4 bases, V lost 8 bases, and 7 bases had no gene match. The CDR3 covers 14 residues. The chain's CDR3 is CASDRGLVGYGYTF. The CDR3 DNA reads as TGTGCCAGCGACAGGGGGCTTGTAGGCTATGGCTACACCTTC.

This clonotype was observed a few times. The chain links TRBV24-1 to TRBJ1-2, with a weak D call TRBD1 (6 bases). Germline V gene data show CDR1 as KGHDR and CDR2 as SFDVKD. V lost 10 bases, J lost 5 bases, and 19 bases lay in between. The CDR3 runs 14 residues. In DNA, the CDR3 is TGTGCCACTAACAGGGCGGTGATTCCTTATGGCTACACCTTC. Translated, it gives CATNRAVIPYGYTF.

This chain connects TRBV9 to TRBJ2-1; the D is unclear. The CDR3 is 13 residues long. Germline lookup yields CDR1 SGDLS and CDR2 YYNGEE. The V end was cut by 4 bases, the J end by 10 bases, with 15 bases between. The CDR3 DNA sequence: TGTGCCAGCAGCCTCCTACCCCCAGAAGAGCAGTTCTTC. This translates into CASSLLPPEEQFF.

The chain combines TRBV20-1 with TRBJ1-2, with unresolved D. Germline values: CDR1 DFQATT, CDR2 SNEGSKA (reference sequence). V dropped 0 bases and J dropped 0 bases, with 20 bases sitting between them. The CDR3 is 18 residues long. The CDR3 loop is CSARDTSSRSTTNYGYTF. In DNA, the CDR3 is TGCAGTGCTAGAGATACTAGTAGCAGGAGCACCACTAACTATGGCTACACCTTC.

The rearrangement joins TRBV12-3 or TRBV12-4 to TRBJ2-6; no definite D call. Trimming shortened V by 7 bases and J by 1 base, and 8 bases separated the two germline ends. This CDR3 spans 14 amino acids. The CDR3 nucleotides are TGTGCCAGCAACCCGGATTCTGGGGCCAACGTCCTGACTTTC. Protein product: CASNPDSGANVLTF.

The chain links TRBV12-5 to TRBJ1-1; tentatively, D is TRBD1 (6 bases). Germline V gene data show CDR1 as LGHNT and CDR2 as FRNRAP. Trimming shortened V by 6 bases and J by 5 bases, and 16 bases separated the two germline ends. There are 14 residues in the CDR3. The CDR3: CASGATGLATEAFF. Written as DNA, the CDR3 is TGTGCTAGTGGAGCAACAGGGCTCGCGACTGAAGCTTTCTTT. The whole variable domain, filled in from reference TRBV12-5 and TRBJ1-1, reads DARVTQTPRHKVTEMGQEVTMRCQPILGHNTVFWYRQTMMQGLELLAYFRNRAPLDDSGMPKDRFSAEMPDATLATLKIQPSEPRDSAVYFCASGATGLATEAFFGQGTRLTVV.

This clonotype was observed a handful of times. This chain connects TRBV13 to TRBJ2-1; TRBD2 matches at 11 bases. This CDR3 spans 15 amino acids. Losses at the gene ends were 5 bases for V and 10 bases for J; bases not matched to a gene: 10. Germline assignment: CDR1 PRHDT and CDR2 FYEKMQ (reference sequence). This CDR3 reads CASSPTGTSGPEQFF. CDR3 DNA sequence: TGTGCCAGCAGCCCAACCGGGACTAGCGGACCCGAGCAGTTCTTC.

This clonotype appeared a few times. The genes are TRBV12-3 or TRBV12-4 and TRBJ2-5, with 8 bases fitting TRBD1. The junction had 7 bases not matched to a gene; V was cut back by 5 bases and J by 5 bases. The CDR3 consists of 14 residues. The CDR3 nucleotides read TGTGCCAGCAGTGCGGGACAGGCCGGCGAGACCCAGTACTTC. It translates to CASSAGQAGETQYF.